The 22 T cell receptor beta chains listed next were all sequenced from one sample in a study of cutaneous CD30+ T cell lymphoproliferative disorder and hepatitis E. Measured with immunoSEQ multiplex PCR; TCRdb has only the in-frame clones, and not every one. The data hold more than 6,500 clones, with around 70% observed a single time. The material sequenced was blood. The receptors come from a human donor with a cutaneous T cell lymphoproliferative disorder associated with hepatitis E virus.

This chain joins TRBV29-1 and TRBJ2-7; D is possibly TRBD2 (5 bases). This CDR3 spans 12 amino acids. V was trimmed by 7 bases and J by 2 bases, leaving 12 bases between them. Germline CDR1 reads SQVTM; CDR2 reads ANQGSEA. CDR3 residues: CSGLTGTYEQYF. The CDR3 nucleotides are TGCAGCGGCCTCACCGGGACCTACGAGCAGTACTTC.

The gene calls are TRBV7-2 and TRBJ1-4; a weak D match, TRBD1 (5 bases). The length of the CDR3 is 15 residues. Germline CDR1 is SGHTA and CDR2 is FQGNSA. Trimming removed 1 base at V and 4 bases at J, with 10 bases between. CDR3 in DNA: TGTGCCAGCAGCTTAGATCAGGGCTTTAATGAAAAACTGTTTTTT. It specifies CASSLDQGFNEKLFF.

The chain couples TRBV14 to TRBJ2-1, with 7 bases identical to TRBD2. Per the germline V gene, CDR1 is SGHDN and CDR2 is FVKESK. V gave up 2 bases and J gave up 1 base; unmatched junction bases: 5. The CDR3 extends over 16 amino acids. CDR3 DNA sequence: TGTGCCAGCAGCCAACCAGCGGGGAGGTCCTACAATGAGCAGTTCTTC. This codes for CASSQPAGRSYNEQFF. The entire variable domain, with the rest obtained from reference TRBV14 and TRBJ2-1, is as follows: EAGVTQFPSHSVIEKGQTVTLRCDPISGHDNLYWYRRVMGKEIKFLLHFVKESKQDESGMPNNRFLAERTGGTYSTLKVQPAELEDSGVYFCASSQPAGRSYNEQFFGPGTRLTVL.

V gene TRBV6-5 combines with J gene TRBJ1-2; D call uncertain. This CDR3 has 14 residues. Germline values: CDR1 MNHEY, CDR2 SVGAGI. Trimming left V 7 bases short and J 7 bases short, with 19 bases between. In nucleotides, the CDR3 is TGTGCCAGCACTTTCAGGAGTGGGATCGGTGGCTACACCTTC. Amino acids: CASTFRSGIGGYTF.

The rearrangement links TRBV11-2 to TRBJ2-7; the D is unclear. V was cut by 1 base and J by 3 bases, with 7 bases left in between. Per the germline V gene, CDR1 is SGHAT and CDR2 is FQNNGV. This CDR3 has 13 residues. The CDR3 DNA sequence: TGTGCCAGCAGCTTAGTAGGTTACTACGAGCAGTACTTC. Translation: CASSLVGYYEQYF.

The DNA of the CDR3 is TGTGCCACCAGCAGAGATCGGTGGAACACTGAAGCTTTCTTT. Residues: CATSRDRWNTEAFF. The chain carries TRBV15 and TRBJ1-1, with no clear D. V was pared by 0 bases and J by 1 base, with 6 bases between. Germline loops: CDR1 LNHNV, CDR2 YYDKDF (reference sequence). This CDR3 has 14 residues.

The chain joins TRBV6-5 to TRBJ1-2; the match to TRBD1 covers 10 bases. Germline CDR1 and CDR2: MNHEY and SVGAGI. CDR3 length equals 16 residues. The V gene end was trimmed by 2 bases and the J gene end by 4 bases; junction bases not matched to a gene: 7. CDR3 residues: CASSYLRTGGSYGYTF. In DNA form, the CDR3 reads TGTGCCAGCAGTTACCTACGGACAGGGGGTTCCTATGGCTACACCTTC.

The CDR3, as DNA: TGCGCCAGCAGCCAAGATCTGGCCCTCTACAATGAGCAGTTCTTC. Amino acid sequence: CASSQDLALYNEQFF. V gene TRBV4-3 combines with J gene TRBJ2-1; D ambiguous. Trimming cost V 0 bases and J 3 bases, with 9 bases left between them. The CDR3 runs 15 residues. From germline, CDR1 is LGHNA and CDR2 YSLEER.

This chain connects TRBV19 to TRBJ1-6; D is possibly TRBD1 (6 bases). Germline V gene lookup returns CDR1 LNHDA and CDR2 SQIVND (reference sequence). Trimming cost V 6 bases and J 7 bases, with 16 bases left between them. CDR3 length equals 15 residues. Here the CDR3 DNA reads TGTGCCAGTAGGGCACAGGGTTCAGGCAATTCACCCCTCCACTTT. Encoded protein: CASRAQGSGNSPLHF. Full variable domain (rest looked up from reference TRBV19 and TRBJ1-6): DGGITQSPKYLFRKEGQNVTLSCEQNLNHDAMYWYRQDPGQGLRLIYYSQIVNDFQKGDIAEGYSVSREKKESFPLTVTSAQKNPTAFYLCASRAQGSGNSPLHFGNGTRLTVT.

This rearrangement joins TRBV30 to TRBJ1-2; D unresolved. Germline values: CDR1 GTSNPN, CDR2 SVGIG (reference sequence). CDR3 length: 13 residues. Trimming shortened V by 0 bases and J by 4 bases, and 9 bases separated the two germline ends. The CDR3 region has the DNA TGTGCCTGGAGTGTCGGCGGCCTCTATGGCTACACCTTC. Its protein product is CAWSVGGLYGYTF.

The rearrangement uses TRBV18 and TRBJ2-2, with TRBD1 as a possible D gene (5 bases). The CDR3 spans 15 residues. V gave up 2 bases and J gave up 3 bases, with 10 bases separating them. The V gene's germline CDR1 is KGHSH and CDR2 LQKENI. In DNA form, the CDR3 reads TGTGCCAGCTCACCAAGGGGCGGTTACACCGGGGAGCTGTTTTTT. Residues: CASSPRGGYTGELFF.

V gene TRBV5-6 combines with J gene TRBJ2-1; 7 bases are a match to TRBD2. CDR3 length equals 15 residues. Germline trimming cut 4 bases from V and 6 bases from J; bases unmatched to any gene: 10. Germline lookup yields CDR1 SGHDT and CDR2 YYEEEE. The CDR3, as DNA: TGTGCCAGCAGCGAGACGGGAGGCCATCTCAATGAGCAGTTCTTC. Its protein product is CASSETGGHLNEQFF.

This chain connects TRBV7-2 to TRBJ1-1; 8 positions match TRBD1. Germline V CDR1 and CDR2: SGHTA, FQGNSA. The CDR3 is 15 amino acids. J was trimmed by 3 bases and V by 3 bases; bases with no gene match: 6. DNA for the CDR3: TGTGCCAGCAGCTTTCGACAGGGGTGGGACACTGAAGCTTTCTTT. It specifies CASSFRQGWDTEAFF.

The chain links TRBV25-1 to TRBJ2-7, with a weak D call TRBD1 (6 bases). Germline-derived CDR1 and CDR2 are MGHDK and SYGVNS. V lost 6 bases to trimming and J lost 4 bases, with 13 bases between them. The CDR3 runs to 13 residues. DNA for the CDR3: TGTGCCAGCAGCGGATTTGACAGGTACGAGCAGTACTTC. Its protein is CASSGFDRYEQYF.

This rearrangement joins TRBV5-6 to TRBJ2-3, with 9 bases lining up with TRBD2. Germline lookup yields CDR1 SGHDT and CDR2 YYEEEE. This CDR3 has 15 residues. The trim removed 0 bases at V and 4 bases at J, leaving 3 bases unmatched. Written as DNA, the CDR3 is TGTGCCAGCAGCTTGGGGACTAGCGTCGCAGATACGCAGTATTTT. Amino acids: CASSLGTSVADTQYF.

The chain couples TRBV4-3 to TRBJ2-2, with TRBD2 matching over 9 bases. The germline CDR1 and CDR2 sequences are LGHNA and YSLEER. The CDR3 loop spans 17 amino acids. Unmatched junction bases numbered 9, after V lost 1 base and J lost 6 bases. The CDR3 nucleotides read TGCGCCAGCAGCCAAGCCCTAGCGGGAATGGGTTCCGGGGAGCTGTTTTTT. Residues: CASSQALAGMGSGELFF.

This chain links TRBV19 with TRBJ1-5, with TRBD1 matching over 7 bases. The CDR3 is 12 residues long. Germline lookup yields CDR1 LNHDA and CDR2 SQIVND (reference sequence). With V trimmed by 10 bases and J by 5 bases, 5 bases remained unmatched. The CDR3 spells CANRDRDQPQHF. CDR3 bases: TGTGCCAACCGCGACAGGGATCAGCCCCAGCATTTT.

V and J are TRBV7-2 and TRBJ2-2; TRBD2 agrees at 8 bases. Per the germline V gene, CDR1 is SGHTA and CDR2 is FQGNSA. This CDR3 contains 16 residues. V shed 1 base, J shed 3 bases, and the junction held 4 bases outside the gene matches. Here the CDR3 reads CASSLDLAGYTGELFF. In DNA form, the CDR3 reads TGTGCCAGCAGCTTAGATCTAGCGGGTTACACCGGGGAGCTGTTTTTT.

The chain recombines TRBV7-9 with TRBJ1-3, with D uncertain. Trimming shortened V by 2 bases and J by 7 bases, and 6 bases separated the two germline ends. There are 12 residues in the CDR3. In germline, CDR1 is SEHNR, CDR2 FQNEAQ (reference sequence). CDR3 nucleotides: TGTGCCAGCAGCTTAAACCCGAACACCATATATTTT. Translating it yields CASSLNPNTIYF. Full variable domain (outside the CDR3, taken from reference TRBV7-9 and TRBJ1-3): DTGVSQNPRHKITKRGQNVTFRCDPISEHNRLYWYRQTLGQGPEFLTYFQNEAQLEKSRLLSDRFSAERPKGSFSTLEIQRTEQGDSAMYLCASSLNPNTIYFGEGSWLTVV.

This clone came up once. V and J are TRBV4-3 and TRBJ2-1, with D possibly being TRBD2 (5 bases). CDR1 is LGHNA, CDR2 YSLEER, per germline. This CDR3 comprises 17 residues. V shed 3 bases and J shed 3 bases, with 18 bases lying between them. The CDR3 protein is CASSQNFGSVSYNEQFF. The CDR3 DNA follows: TGCGCCAGCAGCCAGAACTTCGGTAGCGTCAGCTACAATGAGCAGTTCTTC.

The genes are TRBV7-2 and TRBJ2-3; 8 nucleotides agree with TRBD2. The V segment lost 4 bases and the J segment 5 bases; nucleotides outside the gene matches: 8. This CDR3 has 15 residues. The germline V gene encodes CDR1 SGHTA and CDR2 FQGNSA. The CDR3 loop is CASSYNGGAGDTQYF. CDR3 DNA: TGTGCCAGCAGCTACAACGGGGGGGCCGGAGATACGCAGTATTTT. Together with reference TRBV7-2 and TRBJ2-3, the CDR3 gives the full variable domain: GAGVSQSPSNKVTEKGKDVELRCDPISGHTALYWYRQSLGQGLEFLIYFQGNSAPDKSGLPSDRFSAERTGGSVSTLTIQRTQQEDSAVYLCASSYNGGAGDTQYFGPGTRLTVL.

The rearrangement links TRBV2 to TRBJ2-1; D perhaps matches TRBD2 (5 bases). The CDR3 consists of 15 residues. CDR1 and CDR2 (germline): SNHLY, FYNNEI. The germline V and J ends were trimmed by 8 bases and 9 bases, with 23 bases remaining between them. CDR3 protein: CASGVSGLSSVEQFF. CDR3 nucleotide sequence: TGTGCCAGCGGGGTAAGCGGACTCTCCTCGGTTGAGCAGTTCTTC.